Below, 30 T cell receptor beta chains from the same sample are listed, as sequenced in a study of regulatory T cells in long-lasting Graves disease. Sample time point: persistent/refractory GD, antithyroid drugs over 5 years with positive TRAb. From PBMCs, RNA was extracted and then used to make the TCR library. Relying on iRepertoire HTBI primers and Arm-PCR of CDR3 regions, the team built TCR beta libraries. TCRdb itself ran the multiplex PCR reads through MiXCR, one entry per CDR3 protein. The data hold approximately 380,000 distinct CDR3 sequences, with around 20% observed a single time. Here the sequenced sample was peripheral blood mononuclear cells (PBMCs), taken when the disease was refractory, from a patient treated with antithyroid drugs. These receptor sequences come from a female donor with Graves disease.

This clonotype came up a few times. The chain is built from TRBV20-1 and TRBJ2-7; the match to TRBD2 covers 12 bases. Germline V gives CDR1 DFQATT, CDR2 SNEGSKA (reference sequence). Trimming at V came to 2 bases and at J to 1 base, leaving 15 bases not matched to a gene. The CDR3 totals 19 residues. This CDR3 reads CSARPHGLAGRPVSYEQYF. The CDR3, as DNA: TGCAGTGCTAGACCCCACGGACTAGCGGGGAGACCTGTATCCTACGAGCAGTACTTC.

This clonotype came up many times. The chain recombines TRBV28 with TRBJ1-2; D unresolved. The germline V and J ends were trimmed by 5 bases and 2 bases, with 15 bases remaining between them. Per germline, CDR1 MDHEN and CDR2 SYDVKM. There are 15 residues in the CDR3. CDR3 nucleotides: TGTGCCAGCAGTCCAAGCAAACCGCCAAACTATGGCTACACCTTC. This gives the protein CASSPSKPPNYGYTF.

The gene calls are TRBV29-1 and TRBJ2-2; TRBD1 matches at 7 bases. The CDR3 spans 14 residues. V dropped 8 bases and J dropped 0; count of bases not matched to a gene: 6. Germline V gives CDR1 SQVTM, CDR2 ANQGSEA. The CDR3 spells CSTPGQSNTGELFF. The CDR3 region has the DNA TGCAGCACGCCGGGACAGTCGAACACCGGGGAGCTGTTTTTT.

V and J are TRBV20-1 and TRBJ1-6; D might be TRBD1 (6 bases). The CDR3 contains 16 residues. The V end lost 1 base, the J end lost 2 bases, and 12 bases lay between the germline ends. Germline lookup yields CDR1 DFQATT and CDR2 SNEGSKA (reference sequence). The CDR3 DNA reads TGCAGTGCTAGAGCGGGGGCAGGCACCTATAATTCACCCCTCCACTTT. This sequence encodes CSARAGAGTYNSPLHF.

The table lists this clonotype with many counts. The chain recombines TRBV15 with TRBJ2-5; the D call may be TRBD1 or TRBD2 (5 bases each). This CDR3 is built from 16 residues. V was clipped by 0 bases and J by 3 bases, with 14 bases between them. Germline V gene sequence: CDR1 LNHNV, CDR2 YYDKDF (reference sequence). The CDR3 spells CATSRDLPGSKETQYF. The CDR3 DNA follows: TGTGCCACCAGCAGAGATCTTCCAGGGAGCAAAGAGACCCAGTACTTC.

The chain recombines TRBV19 with TRBJ2-7; maybe TRBD2 (5 bases). The germline V gene encodes CDR1 LNHDA and CDR2 SQIVND (reference sequence). This CDR3 is 15 amino acids long. With 3 bases removed from V and 4 bases from J, the gap between germline ends came to 16 bases. This chain's CDR3 is CASSMGTSFVYEQYF. The CDR3 DNA reads TGTGCCAGTAGTATGGGAACTAGTTTCGTGTACGAGCAGTACTTC.

This rearrangement joins TRBV28 to TRBJ2-1, with no clear D. Germline V lookup: CDR1 MDHEN, CDR2 SYDVKM. This CDR3 comprises 12 residues. Trimming stripped 5 bases from V and 5 bases from J, with 7 bases between. In DNA form, the CDR3 reads TGTGCCAGCAGTACCTGGGACAATGAGCAGTTCTTC. Its protein product is CASSTWDNEQFF.

This chain uses TRBV29-1 with TRBJ2-2; 11 bases map to TRBD2. Germline CDR1 SQVTM, CDR2 ANQGSEA. V dropped 4 bases and J dropped 5; count of bases not matched to a gene: 6. The CDR3 loop spans 15 amino acids. CDR3 region: CSVGLAGRMTGELFF. The CDR3 nucleotides read TGCAGCGTTGGACTAGCGGGAAGAATGACCGGGGAGCTGTTTTTT.

This clonotype was seen many times. The gene calls are TRBV20-1 and TRBJ2-7, with TRBD2 identical over 10 bases. The germline V gene encodes CDR1 DFQATT and CDR2 SNEGSKA (reference sequence). The CDR3 consists of 16 residues. V lost 5 bases, J lost 7 bases, and 17 bases stayed unmatched. CDR3 nucleotide sequence: TGCAGTGCTCCGGCGGGGAGCTCCGGACTAGCGGATGAGCAGTACTTC. Its translation: CSAPAGSSGLADEQYF.

This clonotype appeared many times. The chain combines TRBV27 with TRBJ2-2, with TRBD2 matching 12 bases. The ends lost 4 bases at V and 6 bases at J; junction bases unmatched: 3. Germline V gene sequence: CDR1 MNHEY, CDR2 SMNVEV (reference sequence). The CDR3 has 15 residues. CDR3 sequence (DNA): TGTGCCAGCAGTTCGACTAGCGGGAGTTCCGGGGAGCTGTTTTTT. Translated, it gives CASSSTSGSSGELFF.

The rearrangement uses TRBV11-1 and TRBJ2-1; D possibly uses TRBD1 or TRBD2 (5 bases each). In germline, CDR1 is SGHAT, CDR2 FQDESV (reference sequence). This CDR3 contains 16 residues. The germline V and J ends were trimmed by 5 bases and 2 bases, with 16 bases remaining between them. The CDR3 DNA reads as TGTGCCAGCAGCGCCACGGGGACCACCCCCTACAATGAGCAGTTCTTC. It codes for CASSATGTTPYNEQFF.

The chain combines TRBV7-2 with TRBJ2-2; TRBD1 matches 7 bases. This CDR3 contains 18 residues. CDR1 and CDR2 (germline): SGHTA, FQGNSA. V lost 5 bases and J lost 0; bases outside the gene matches: 12. The CDR3 protein is CASSVGPGQPSNTGELFF. CDR3 nucleotide sequence: TGTGCCAGCAGCGTAGGCCCGGGACAGCCCTCGAACACCGGGGAGCTGTTTTTT.

In this sample, this clonotype turned up many times. V usage is TRBV29-1 and J usage is TRBJ1-2; 10 nucleotides align to TRBD1. J was trimmed by 4 bases and V by 4 bases; bases with no gene match: 3. CDR1 and CDR2 from the germline V gene are SQVTM and ANQGSEA. This CDR3 region has 13 residues. For the CDR3, the DNA is TGCAGCGTTGGGACAGGGGGTTCCTATGGCTACACCTTC. This codes for CSVGTGGSYGYTF.

The V gene is TRBV11-2, the J gene TRBJ2-1, with D uncertain. Trimming took off 1 base at V and 8 bases at J, with 12 bases between the two ends. This CDR3 has 14 residues. CDR1 SGHAT and CDR2 FQNNGV come from the germline V gene. The CDR3 region has the DNA TGTGCCAGCAGCTTAGCTGAAACTGTCGATGAGCAGTTCTTC. This encodes CASSLAETVDEQFF. Variable domain in full (rest from reference TRBV11-2 and TRBJ2-1): EAGVAQSPRYKIIEKRQSVAFWCNPISGHATLYWYQQILGQGPKLLIQFQNNGVVDDSQLPKDRFSAERLKGVDSTLKIQPAKLEDSAVYLCASSLAETVDEQFFGPGTRLTVL.

This clonotype was picked up a small number of times. The chain carries TRBV30 and TRBJ1-5; maybe TRBD1 (5 bases). The V gene lost 8 bases and the J gene lost 1 base, with 21 bases spanning the gap. The CDR3 is made up of 16 amino acids. The germline V gene has CDR1 GTSNPN and CDR2 SVGIG (reference sequence). This chain's CDR3 is CASSSSKGRSNQPQHF. CDR3 coding DNA: TGTGCCAGCTCATCATCAAAGGGACGCAGCAATCAGCCCCAGCATTTT. The full variable domain, in which reference TRBV30 and TRBJ1-5 provide the parts outside the CDR3, is SQTIHQWPATLVQPVGSPLSLECTVEGTSNPNLYWYRQAAGRGLQLLFYSVGIGQISSEVPQNLSASRPQDRQFILSSKKLLLSDSGFYLCASSSSKGRSNQPQHFGDGTRLSIL.

This clonotype showed up many times. The chain links TRBV7-9 to TRBJ2-7, with D unresolved. This CDR3 comprises 14 residues. Germline loops: CDR1 SEHNR, CDR2 FQNEAQ (reference sequence). V shed 5 bases and J shed 2 bases, with 13 bases lying between them. The CDR3 here is CASSPSGSTYEQYF. CDR3 nucleotides: TGTGCCAGCAGCCCATCGGGTTCAACCTACGAGCAGTACTTC.

The J gene is TRBJ2-1, the V gene TRBV28, with 7 bases aligning to TRBD1. The J segment lost 2 bases and the V segment lost 6 bases, leaving 7 bases of the junction unmatched. The CDR3 consists of 15 residues. CDR1 and CDR2 from the germline V gene are MDHEN and SYDVKM. In DNA, the CDR3 is TGTGCCAGCAGCCGGATAGACAGGGCCTACAATGAGCAGTTCTTC. Protein sequence: CASSRIDRAYNEQFF.

This clonotype was detected only a few times. This chain joins TRBV27 and TRBJ2-5, with 10 nucleotides matching TRBD1. There are 16 residues in the CDR3. Germline lookup yields CDR1 MNHEY and CDR2 SMNVEV (reference sequence). Trimming cost V 5 bases and J 1 base; bases outside gene matches: 7. CDR3 sequence: CASSPHGTGVQETQYF. The CDR3 DNA reads as TGTGCCAGCAGTCCCCACGGGACAGGGGTCCAAGAGACCCAGTACTTC.

This clonotype came up many times. The rearrangement uses TRBV2 and TRBJ1-4; no clear D. The CDR3 contains 14 residues. Germline assignment: CDR1 SNHLY and CDR2 FYNNEI. Between the trimmed V and J ends, which lost 6 bases and 7 bases, there was a span of 15 bases. CDR3 amino acids: CASSDSGRGEKLFF. DNA of the CDR3: TGTGCCAGCAGCGACTCTGGAAGAGGTGAAAAACTGTTTTTT.

A few counts support this clonotype. The V and J genes are TRBV6-5 and TRBJ1-3; D is uncertain. Germline CDR1 MNHEY, CDR2 SVGAGI. The V and J ends lost 0 bases and 0 bases respectively, with 9 bases between them. The length of the CDR3 is 16 residues. CDR3 sequence: CASSYSRGDSGNTIYF. CDR3 nucleotides: TGTGCCAGCAGTTACTCCCGCGGGGACTCTGGAAACACCATATATTTT.

This clonotype was counted at least ten times. This chain uses TRBV12-3 or TRBV12-4 with TRBJ2-5; TRBD1 might be the D (5 bases). Between the trimmed V and J ends, which lost 6 bases and 4 bases, there was a span of 18 bases. The CDR3 extends over 15 amino acids. The CDR3 region has the DNA TGTGCCAGCAGCTCGCGTGGGCAGGGTTCAGAGACCCAGTACTTC. As protein: CASSSRGQGSETQYF.

This clonotype was counted ten times or more. The chain links TRBV6-2 or TRBV6-3 to TRBJ2-1; 10 bases fit TRBD1. Per the germline V gene, CDR1 is MNHEY and CDR2 is SVGEGT. CDR3 length: 13 amino acids. The ends lost 6 bases at V and 6 bases at J; junction bases unmatched: 2. Here the CDR3 reads CASRWTGGNEQFF. The CDR3 DNA sequence: TGTGCCAGCAGGTGGACAGGGGGCAATGAGCAGTTCTTC.

This chain uses TRBV19 with TRBJ2-7, with D maybe TRBD2 (6 bases). V gave up 3 bases and J gave up 3 bases, with 15 bases separating them. The CDR3 contains 15 residues. CDR1 and CDR2 from the germline V gene are LNHDA and SQIVND (reference sequence). In nucleotides, the CDR3 is TGTGCCAGTAGTATTCGTTGGGACTCATTCTACGAGCAGTACTTC. Its protein is CASSIRWDSFYEQYF.

This clonotype has a count of ten or more. This chain links TRBV24-1 with TRBJ1-4; D remains ambiguous. Looked up from germline, CDR1 is KGHDR and CDR2 is SFDVKD. This CDR3 region has 20 residues. V was clipped by 8 bases and J by 0 bases, with 27 bases between them. DNA of the CDR3: TGTGCCACCACGTCCTCGCCACGGAAACGTGTTATAGCAACTAATGAAAAACTGTTTTTT. Translating it yields CATTSSPRKRVIATNEKLFF.

This chain links TRBV9 with TRBJ2-7; tentative D call: TRBD1 (8 bases). With 1 base removed from V and 3 bases from J, the gap between germline ends came to 11 bases. The length of the CDR3 is 14 residues. CDR1 is SGDLS and CDR2 is YYNGEE in the germline V gene. The CDR3 DNA is TGTGCCAGCAGCGTAACAGGGGGGGACTACGAGCAGTACTTC. It codes for CASSVTGGDYEQYF.

Many counts were recorded for this clonotype. The rearrangement joins TRBV7-8 to TRBJ2-7; D is perhaps TRBD1 (5 bases). This CDR3 is 15 amino acids long. Germline V CDR1 and CDR2: SGHVS, FQNEAQ. The V and J ends lost 1 base and 2 bases respectively, with 12 bases between them. In nucleotides, the CDR3 is TGTGCCAGCAGCTTAGTTCTGGACACCCCCTACGAGCAGTACTTC. It encodes CASSLVLDTPYEQYF.

This clonotype was counted a single time. The V gene is TRBV7-9, the J gene TRBJ2-1; 9 bases line up with TRBD2. V shed 1 base, J shed 6 bases, and the junction held 4 bases outside the gene matches. Germline CDR1 SEHNR, CDR2 FQNEAQ (reference sequence). The CDR3 has 15 residues. CDR3 nucleotide sequence: TGTGCCAGCAGCTTAGGGACTAGCGAAAGCAATGAGCAGTTCTTC. As protein: CASSLGTSESNEQFF.

This chain joins TRBV6-2 or TRBV6-3 and TRBJ1-2, with D possibly being TRBD1 (6 bases). This CDR3 comprises 15 residues. The germline V gene has CDR1 MNHEY and CDR2 SVGEGT. Trimming pared 8 bases from V and 3 bases from J, leaving 19 bases between. This CDR3 is CASDRRARGDYGYTF. For the CDR3, the DNA is TGTGCCAGCGACCGCAGGGCGAGGGGGGACTATGGCTACACCTTC.

This clonotype was detected only a few times. The CDR3 protein is CASREQGAGYGYTF. As DNA, the CDR3 is TGTGCCAGCAGGGAACAGGGGGCTGGCTATGGCTACACCTTC. The chain combines TRBV25-1 with TRBJ1-2, with TRBD1 matching 9 bases. This CDR3 spans 14 amino acids. Germline V gene data show CDR1 as MGHDK and CDR2 as SYGVNS. Trimming cost V 6 bases and J 4 bases; bases outside gene matches: 6.

This clonotype was seen at least ten times. J is TRBJ2-7 and V is TRBV27; 9 nucleotides align to TRBD2. The ends lost 5 bases at V and 5 bases at J; junction bases unmatched: 13. This CDR3 has 16 amino acids. Per the germline V gene, CDR1 is MNHEY and CDR2 is SMNVEV (reference sequence). This chain's CDR3 is CASSPGVGLAFHEQYF. In DNA form, the CDR3 reads TGTGCCAGCAGTCCGGGCGTGGGACTAGCTTTCCACGAGCAGTACTTC.